Below are 8 T cell receptor beta chains sequenced from a single sample in a study of blood T cell repertoires in COVID-19. The assay was immunoSEQ multiplex PCR, and TCRdb's table has in-frame clones only and misses some. This table holds hundreds of thousands of clones, roughly 91% found once. Sequenced: PBMCs or T cells enriched from blood (not recorded which). These receptors all stem from a woman aged 55-75 years in a cohort exposed to, infected with or recovered from COVID-19 (not recorded which).

CDR3 region: CASSLLRGQGAIQPQHF. CDR3 nucleotides: TGTGCCAGTAGTCTCCTGCGAGGACAGGGGGCTATTCAGCCCCAGCATTTT. V usage is TRBV19 and J usage is TRBJ1-5, with TRBD1 matching 11 bases. This CDR3 spans 17 amino acids. CDR1 is LNHDA, CDR2 SQIVND, per germline (reference sequence). Trimming took 5 bases from V and 6 from J; bases not matched to a gene: 12.

The chain is built from TRBV7-9 and TRBJ2-1, with D possibly being TRBD1 (6 bases). Germline V gives CDR1 SEHNR, CDR2 FQNEAQ (reference sequence). Trimming removed 4 bases from V and 5 bases from J, with 15 bases in between. This CDR3 region has 15 residues. CDR3 loop: CASSSRQAKNNEQFF. The CDR3, as DNA: TGTGCCAGCAGCTCTCGACAGGCCAAAAACAATGAGCAGTTCTTC.

The chain is built from TRBV2 and TRBJ1-5, with a possible D match to TRBD1 (5 bases). From germline, CDR1 is SNHLY and CDR2 FYNNEI. V was clipped by 6 bases and J by 0 bases, with 12 bases between them. The CDR3 is 15 amino acids. The CDR3 nucleotides read TGTGCCAGCAGACCAGGACAACCTAGCAATCAGCCCCAGCATTTT. Residues: CASRPGQPSNQPQHF. Combining the CDR3 with reference TRBV2 and TRBJ1-5 gives the whole variable domain EPEVTQTPSHQVTQMGQEVILRCVPISNHLYFYWYRQILGQKVEFLVSFYNNEISEKSEIFDDQFSVERPDGSNFTLKIRSTKLEDSAMYFCASRPGQPSNQPQHFGDGTRLSIL.

Only one count was recorded for this clone. The chain couples TRBV6-5 to TRBJ2-7; 9 nucleotides align to TRBD1. The germline CDR1 and CDR2 sequences are MNHEY and SVGAGI. J was trimmed by 2 bases and V by 6 bases; bases with no gene match: 5. The length of the CDR3 is 14 residues. CDR3 coding DNA: TGTGCCAGCAGCCCCGGGACAGGGCCCTACGAGCAGTACTTC. Translated: CASSPGTGPYEQYF.

The V gene is TRBV6-5, the J gene TRBJ1-1; 11 bases line up with TRBD1. V shed 6 bases, J shed 1 base, and the junction held 4 bases outside the gene matches. The germline CDR1 and CDR2 sequences are MNHEY and SVGAGI. CDR3 length: 15 amino acids. In nucleotides, the CDR3 is TGTGCCAGCAGGGACAGGGGGCGAAAGAACACTGAAGCTTTCTTT. Its protein product is CASRDRGRKNTEAFF.

The CDR3 DNA reads TGTGCCAGTAGAAGGGACAGCTACAATGAGCAGTTCTTC. Protein product: CASRRDSYNEQFF. V usage is TRBV19 and J usage is TRBJ2-1; TRBD1 aligns across 7 bases. CDR1 and CDR2 from the germline V gene are LNHDA and SQIVND (reference sequence). This CDR3 has 13 residues. After removal of 6 bases from V and 3 bases from J, the junction contained 2 bases not matched to a gene.

The chain has TRBV18 and TRBJ2-3; 14 nucleotides match TRBD2. Germline CDR1 reads KGHSH; CDR2 reads LQKENI. CDR3 length: 17 residues. V dropped 5 bases and J dropped 4; count of bases not matched to a gene: 8. In nucleotides, the CDR3 is TGTGCCAGCTCAGCGGGGACTAGCGGGAGACGATCAGATACGCAGTATTTT. This codes for CASSAGTSGRRSDTQYF.

This clone showed up just a few times. The gene calls are TRBV19 and TRBJ2-4; 8 bases fit TRBD2. Losses at the gene ends were 7 bases for V and 10 bases for J; bases not matched to a gene: 12. The V gene's germline CDR1 is LNHDA and CDR2 SQIVND (reference sequence). This CDR3 has 14 residues. CDR3 protein: CASNSPLRGGIQYF. The CDR3 DNA reads TGTGCCAGTAATTCCCCACTCCGGGGGGGGATTCAGTACTTC.